This T cell receptor beta chain was identified in a study of cytomegalovirus exposure and HLA in healthy donors. General study results and limits: TCR beta chain V- and J-gene trimming was linked, in a later analysis, to a missense variant in DCLRE1C. Later on, an analysis showed TCR association rates differing by HLA locus, with DRB1 the most and HLA-C the fewest. Later analysis found that TCR beta chains associated with HLA were more clonally expanded than other, equally common chains. Looking again later, the authors saw that most CMV-associated TCR beta chains seemed HLA-restricted.

Use of 60 Vbeta and 13 Jbeta primers characterized the PCR. Sequencing used immunoSEQ multiplex PCR; TCRdb keeps in-frame clones, though not all of them. The table lists roughly 110,000 clones, roughly 80% of them singletons. With respect to this clone: Its target is not known.

The CDR3 runs to 13 residues. Trimming pared 2 bases from V and 8 bases from J, leaving 12 bases between. CDR1 is KGHSH and CDR2 is LQKENI in the germline V gene. The sequence came from a female donor in good health and CMV-seronegative. The specimen was PBMCs. The chain employs TRBV18 and TRBJ1-2; D ambiguous. For the CDR3, the DNA is TGTGCCAGCTCACCAGATCGGGGTTGGGGCTACACCTTC. This translates into CASSPDRGWGYTF.